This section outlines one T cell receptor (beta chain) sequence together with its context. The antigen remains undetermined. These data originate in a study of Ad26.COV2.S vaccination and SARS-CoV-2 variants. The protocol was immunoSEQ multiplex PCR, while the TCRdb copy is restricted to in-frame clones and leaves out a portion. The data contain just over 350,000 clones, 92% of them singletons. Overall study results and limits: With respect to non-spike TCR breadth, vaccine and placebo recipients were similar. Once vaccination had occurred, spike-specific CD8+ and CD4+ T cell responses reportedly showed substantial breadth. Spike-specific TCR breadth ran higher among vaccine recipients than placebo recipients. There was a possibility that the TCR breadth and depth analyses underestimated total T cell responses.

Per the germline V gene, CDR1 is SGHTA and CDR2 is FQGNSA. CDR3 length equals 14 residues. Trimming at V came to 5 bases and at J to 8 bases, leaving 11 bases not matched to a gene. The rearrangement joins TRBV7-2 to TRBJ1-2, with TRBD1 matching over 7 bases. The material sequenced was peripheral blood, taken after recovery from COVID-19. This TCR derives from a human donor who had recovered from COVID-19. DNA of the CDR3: TGTGCCAGCAGCCCGTACCAGGGGGATAGGGGCTACACCTTC. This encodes CASSPYQGDRGYTF.